The 14 T cell receptor beta chains reported below all come from one sample, sequenced in a study of T cells in Graves' hyperthyroidism and ophthalmopathy. What was amplified from RNA transcripts were TCR beta CDR3 regions. RT-PCR in the first round (using the HTBI primer set) targeted the TCR CDR3. TCRdb ran MiXCR on the multiplex PCR reads and lists one entry per CDR3 protein. The repertoire consists of around 400,000 distinct CDR3 sequences, with under 15% occurring once and the leading ten covering roughly 9.2%. The sequenced sample consisted of blood. These receptor sequences come from a woman in her late teens or twenties with Graves' hyperthyroidism.

This clonotype was observed many times. This sequence joins TRBV12-5 and TRBJ2-5; TRBD2 matches 8 bases. Germline CDR1 and CDR2: LGHNT and FRNRAP. The junction had 16 bases not matched to a gene; V was cut back by 8 bases and J by 5 bases. This CDR3 contains 16 residues. This CDR3 reads CASLHQKRESRETQYF. The CDR3, as DNA: TGTGCTAGTCTCCACCAAAAGCGGGAGAGTAGGGAGACCCAGTACTTC. The full variable domain, its missing parts supplied by reference TRBV12-5 and TRBJ2-5, is DARVTQTPRHKVTEMGQEVTMRCQPILGHNTVFWYRQTMMQGLELLAYFRNRAPLDDSGMPKDRFSAEMPDATLATLKIQPSEPRDSAVYFCASLHQKRESRETQYFGPGTRLLVL.

Ten or more counts support this clonotype. CDR3 DNA: TGTGCCAGCAGCTTATGGGCTACCGGGGAGCTGTTTTTT. Its translation: CASSLWATGELFF. V is TRBV7-8 and J is TRBJ2-2; D is unresolved. V lost 2 bases, J lost 5 bases, and 6 bases lay in between. Per the germline V gene, CDR1 is SGHVS and CDR2 is FQNEAQ. The CDR3 has 13 amino acids.

This clonotype was recorded at least ten times. The CDR3 is CASSLTGGLVAPFF. Written as DNA, the CDR3 is TGTGCCAGCAGCTTAACCGGGGGACTAGTCGCCCCGTTCTTC. The chain has TRBV7-2 and TRBJ2-1; 8 nucleotides align to TRBD2. The V segment lost 2 bases and the J segment 15 bases; nucleotides outside the gene matches: 12. This CDR3 contains 14 residues. CDR1 is SGHTA, CDR2 FQGNSA, per germline.

This clonotype turned up a few times. CDR3 coding DNA: TGTGCCAGCAGCCTATTCCAGAACACCGGGGAGCTGTTTTTT. Encoded protein: CASSLFQNTGELFF. The rearrangement uses TRBV6-1 and TRBJ2-2; D ambiguous. Germline V lookup: CDR1 MNHNS, CDR2 SASEGT. V lost 6 bases and J 1 base, leaving 9 bases between the germline ends. This CDR3 has 14 residues.

There are many counts of this clonotype. V gene TRBV5-6 combines with J gene TRBJ2-7, with D perhaps matching TRBD2 (5 bases). V lost 2 bases, J lost 2 bases, and 5 bases lay in between. CDR1 and CDR2 (germline): SGHDT, YYEEEE. The length of the CDR3 is 12 residues. CDR3 region: CASSFGAYEQYF. CDR3 DNA: TGTGCCAGCAGCTTCGGGGCCTACGAGCAGTACTTC. The full variable domain, rest sourced from reference TRBV5-6 and TRBJ2-7, is DAGVTQSPTHLIKTRGQQVTLRCSPKSGHDTVSWYQQALGQGPQFIFQYYEEEERQRGNFPDRFSGHQFPNYSSELNVNALLLGDSALYLCASSFGAYEQYFGPGTRLTVT.

V and J are TRBV4-1 and TRBJ2-3; perhaps TRBD2 as D (6 bases). Trimming pared 0 bases from V and 0 bases from J, leaving 10 bases between. Germline CDR1 reads MGHRA; CDR2 reads YSYEKL. The CDR3 length is 16 residues. CDR3 nucleotide sequence: TGCGCCAGCAGCCAAGAGCGGGGCCCTAGCACAGATACGCAGTATTTT. This translates into CASSQERGPSTDTQYF.

This clonotype has a count of ten or more. This rearrangement joins TRBV7-2 to TRBJ2-7; 9 nucleotides line up with TRBD1. V lost 2 bases and J lost 0; bases outside the gene matches: 5. Germline V gene sequence: CDR1 SGHTA, CDR2 FQGNSA. This CDR3 has 16 amino acids. The CDR3 loop is CASSLTGTGNSYEQYF. The CDR3 DNA reads as TGTGCCAGCAGCTTAACCGGGACAGGGAACTCCTACGAGCAGTACTTC.

This clonotype was counted many times. The chain carries TRBV7-2 and TRBJ2-1, with D tentatively TRBD1 (6 bases). This CDR3 is built from 15 residues. The V gene lost 8 bases and the J gene lost 9 bases, with 23 bases spanning the gap. Germline V gives CDR1 SGHTA, CDR2 FQGNSA. The CDR3 DNA reads as TGTGCCAGCTTTTCAGGGGTGATCAGTTTCGGTGAGCAGTTCTTC. Amino acids: CASFSGVISFGEQFF.

This clonotype was recorded at least ten times. This sequence joins TRBV29-1 and TRBJ1-2; D remains ambiguous. The ends were cut back, 3 bases at V and 4 bases at J, with 9 bases in the middle. This CDR3 is 12 amino acids long. The germline gives CDR1 SQVTM, CDR2 ANQGSEA. This CDR3 reads CSVEWRSYGYTF. CDR3 bases: TGCAGCGTTGAGTGGAGATCCTATGGCTACACCTTC.

This clonotype has a count of ten or more. The rearrangement joins TRBV28 to TRBJ1-4; the D gene is possibly TRBD1 (6 bases). V was cut by 7 bases and J by 3 bases, with 9 bases left in between. The length of the CDR3 is 13 residues. Germline lookup yields CDR1 MDHEN and CDR2 SYDVKM. CDR3 nucleotide sequence: TGTGCCAGCACGGGGACATCTAATGAAAAACTGTTTTTT. Translating gives CASTGTSNEKLFF.

This clonotype was found a few times. The chain joins TRBV7-3 to TRBJ2-6; no reliable D call. The germline V and J ends were trimmed by 5 bases and 0 bases, with 8 bases remaining between them. The CDR3 extends over 15 amino acids. The germline V gene encodes CDR1 SGHTA and CDR2 FQGTGA. The CDR3 sequence is CASSRDGSGANVLTF. The CDR3 nucleotides are TGTGCCAGCAGCCGCGACGGCTCTGGGGCCAACGTCCTGACTTTC.

This clonotype was recorded at least ten times. This chain connects TRBV20-1 to TRBJ2-1, with D tentatively TRBD2 (6 bases). Germline V gene data show CDR1 as DFQATT and CDR2 as SNEGSKA (reference sequence). This CDR3 region has 15 residues. Trimming stripped 6 bases from V and 5 bases from J, with 20 bases between. CDR3 nucleotide sequence: TGCAGTGCCCCCAGAGGCGGGGCCCCTAACAATGAGCAGTTCTTC. Translated, it gives CSAPRGGAPNNEQFF.

Ten or more counts support this clonotype. The rearrangement links TRBV19 to TRBJ2-1; D call uncertain. Between the trimmed V and J ends, which lost 0 bases and 0 bases, there was a span of 12 bases. Germline assignment: CDR1 LNHDA and CDR2 SQIVND (reference sequence). This CDR3 region has 17 residues. The CDR3 protein is CASSIDQLRVSYNEQFF. The CDR3, as DNA: TGTGCCAGTAGTATAGATCAATTAAGGGTCTCCTACAATGAGCAGTTCTTC.

This clonotype was seen many times. For the CDR3, the DNA is TGTGCCAGCAGAGTTAACTATGGCTACACCTTC. It translates to CASRVNYGYTF. V usage is TRBV28 and J usage is TRBJ1-2; D gene ambiguous. V lost 6 bases, J lost 1 base, and 3 bases lay in between. Germline V gives CDR1 MDHEN, CDR2 SYDVKM. The length of the CDR3 is 11 residues.